This passage covers 22 T cell receptor beta chains from one sample sequenced in a study of shared clonotypes between healthy human individuals. The data were produced by immunoSEQ multiplex PCR, yet TCRdb's version contains in-frame clones alone and is incomplete. The data hold more than 400,000 clones, with over 70% observed a single time. The sample consisted of PBMCs. These receptors all stem from a woman between 40 and 50 years old in good health. Some clones in this sample may be carry-over from other donors' samples.

To note about this clone: The same CDR3 also results from other DNA sequences found in this sample. V gene TRBV7-2 combines with J gene TRBJ2-7, with TRBD1 matching 7 bases. J was trimmed by 1 base and V by 0 bases; bases with no gene match: 0. Germline CDR1 is SGHTA and CDR2 is FQGNSA. The CDR3 loop spans 14 amino acids. The chain's CDR3 is CASSLAGQSYEQYF. CDR3 nucleotides: TGTGCCAGCAGCTTAGCGGGACAGTCCTACGAGCAGTACTTC.

In its sample, this clone was seen once. The rearrangement joins TRBV30 to TRBJ1-5, with D possibly matching TRBD1 (5 bases). Between the trimmed V and J ends, which lost 3 bases and 4 bases, there was a span of 13 bases. The CDR3 contains 14 residues. Germline CDR1 reads GTSNPN; CDR2 reads SVGIG (reference sequence). CDR3 in amino acids: CAWRDGAGNQPQHF. For the CDR3, the DNA is TGTGCCTGGAGAGATGGGGCCGGGAATCAGCCCCAGCATTTT.

The chain combines TRBV28 with TRBJ1-2; no reliable D call. CDR1 and CDR2 (germline): MDHEN, SYDVKM. The CDR3 contains 15 residues. Trimming left V 5 bases short and J 8 bases short, with 21 bases between. Here the CDR3 DNA reads TGTGCCAGCAGTCCCAGCCGAAGGCCCACTGGGGGCTACACCTTC. Its protein product is CASSPSRRPTGGYTF.

This clone was counted once. The same CDR3 arises from other DNA sequences in this sample as well. V gene TRBV28 combines with J gene TRBJ1-1, with TRBD1 as a possible D gene (5 bases). The germline gives CDR1 MDHEN, CDR2 SYDVKM. The CDR3 has 14 residues. V lost 3 bases and J lost 5, with 13 bases in between. CDR3 sequence (DNA): TGTGCCAGCAGTTTCGGGGGAGGATGGACTGAAGCTTTCTTT. It codes for CASSFGGGWTEAFF. Looking up the rest from reference TRBV28 and TRBJ1-1 gives the full variable domain: DVKVTQSSRYLVKRTGEKVFLECVQDMDHENMFWYRQDPGLGLRLIYFSYDVKMKEKGDIPEGYSVSREKKERFSLILESASTNQTSMYLCASSFGGGWTEAFFGQGTRLTVV.

This clone was picked up a small number of times. A much larger clone differs from this one at a single base, so this may be a read error. This rearrangement joins TRBV4-1 to TRBJ2-3; no definite D call. The CDR3 is made up of 15 amino acids. Between the trimmed V and J ends, which lost 1 base and 0 bases, there was a span of 8 bases. CDR1 is MGHRA and CDR2 is YSYEKL in the germline V gene. The chain's CDR3 is CASSQGDCSTDTQYF. The CDR3 DNA is TGCGCCAGCAGCCAAGGCGACTGTAGCACAGATACGCAGTATTTT.

V and J are TRBV6-1 and TRBJ2-7, with 9 bases lining up with TRBD2. The germline V gene encodes CDR1 MNHNS and CDR2 SASEGT. The V segment lost 4 bases and the J segment 6 bases; nucleotides outside the gene matches: 7. The CDR3 sequence is 14 residues long. CDR3 protein: CASSGSSGTAEQYF. DNA for the CDR3: TGTGCCAGCAGTGGTTCTAGCGGGACCGCCGAGCAGTACTTC.

As concerns this clone: A read error is likely here: a far larger clone is one base away. The conserved final phenylalanine or tryptophan is absent from the CDR3, which likely points to a read error. The chain recombines TRBV11-2 with TRBJ2-7, with TRBD1 identical over 8 bases. The CDR3 has 12 amino acids. The germline gives CDR1 SGHAT, CDR2 FQNNGV. The V and J ends lost 5 bases and 10 bases, in that order; junction bases with no gene match: 7. The CDR3 DNA reads as TGTGCCAGCAGCGTCGGACAGGGATATCAGTACTTA. Protein product: CASSVGQGYQYL.

The chain joins TRBV10-1 to TRBJ2-2; 8 bases agree with TRBD1. Germline V lookup: CDR1 WNHNN, CDR2 SYGVQD (reference sequence). J gave up 3 bases and V 10 bases, and 4 bases lay outside the gene matches. This CDR3 region has 13 residues. The CDR3 nucleotides read TGCGCCACCGGACAGGGTGACACCGGGGAGCTGTTTTTT. Residues: CATGQGDTGELFF.

The rearrangement uses TRBV11-3 and TRBJ2-3; perhaps TRBD2 as D (6 bases). The V and J ends lost 3 bases and 1 base respectively, with 11 bases between them. Germline V gene lookup returns CDR1 SGHNT and CDR2 YENEEA. The CDR3 is 15 amino acids. The CDR3 is CASSFGTSGTDTQYF. CDR3 nucleotide sequence: TGTGCCAGCAGCTTTGGGACTTCTGGCACAGATACGCAGTATTTT.

The J gene is TRBJ1-2, the V gene TRBV30; D may be TRBD1 (6 bases). Germline CDR1 reads GTSNPN; CDR2 reads SVGIG (reference sequence). V lost 3 bases to trimming and J lost 4 bases, with 18 bases between them. The CDR3 is made up of 15 amino acids. As DNA, the CDR3 is TGTGCCTGGAGCCCGACGGGGGGCGGACCCTATGGCTACACCTTC. It yields the protein CAWSPTGGGPYGYTF.

Details on this clone: A far larger clone is a single base away, which makes a read error likely. This sample includes further DNA sequences coding for the same CDR3. This chain links TRBV5-6 with TRBJ1-5; no clear D gene. V was shortened by 0 bases and J by 0 bases, with 7 bases between the two germline ends. The CDR3 has 15 amino acids. Germline CDR1 is SGHDT and CDR2 is YYEEEE. The CDR3 DNA reads as TGTGCCAGCAGCTTGGCCGCGGGTAGCAATCAGCCCCAGCATTTT. This encodes CASSLAAGSNQPQHF.

The chain is built from TRBV6-1 and TRBJ1-2; tentatively, D is TRBD1 (5 bases). V lost 6 bases and J lost 4, with 9 bases in between. The CDR3 has 12 residues. CDR1 is MNHNS, CDR2 SASEGT, per germline. CDR3 DNA: TGTGCCAGCAGGGACAAGCCCTATGGCTACACCTTC. It codes for CASRDKPYGYTF.

This clone occurred once. The chain links TRBV5-5 to TRBJ2-5, with a weak D call TRBD1 (5 bases). This CDR3 spans 15 amino acids. Trimming removed 4 bases from V and 2 bases from J, with 15 bases in between. Per germline, CDR1 SGHKS and CDR2 YYEKEE (reference sequence). The CDR3 nucleotides are TGTGCCAGCAGCCCAGCAGGGCTAATACAAGAGACCCAGTACTTC. Its translation: CASSPAGLIQETQYF.

A word on this clone: Other DNA sequences in the sample encode the same CDR3. The CDR3 reads CASSIGGTNTGELFF. As DNA, the CDR3 is TGTGCCAGTAGTATAGGAGGCACCAACACCGGGGAGCTGTTTTTT. The V gene is TRBV19, the J gene TRBJ2-2; D call uncertain. The germline V gene encodes CDR1 LNHDA and CDR2 SQIVND (reference sequence). The CDR3 runs to 15 residues. V was trimmed by 1 base and J by 2 bases, leaving 8 bases between them.

Concerning this clone: A much larger clone lies one base from this, so it may be a read error. The chain links TRBV28 to TRBJ2-5; D gene unclear. Germline V gives CDR1 MDHEN, CDR2 SYDVKM. Deletions cut 3 bases from V and 4 bases from J, with 3 bases between. This CDR3 has 11 amino acids. The DNA of the CDR3 is TGTGCCAGCAGTTTTAGAGAGACCCAGTACTTC. It is translated as CASSFRETQYF.

This clone is a singleton in its sample. This chain uses TRBV19 with TRBJ2-3; either TRBD1 or TRBD2 may fit D (7 bases each). There are 15 residues in the CDR3. The germline CDR1 and CDR2 sequences are LNHDA and SQIVND (reference sequence). Between the trimmed V and J ends, which lost 6 bases and 5 bases, there was a span of 18 bases. The CDR3 DNA is TGTGCCAGTAGCGCTGGGAGGGGGCAAGTAGATACGCAGTATTTT. Protein product: CASSAGRGQVDTQYF.

Points on this clone: One base separates it from a far larger clone, so it is likely a read error. The sample contains more than one DNA sequence encoding this CDR3. This chain links TRBV10-3 with TRBJ2-2; a possible D gene is TRBD1 (6 bases). Germline CDR1 ENHRY, CDR2 SYGVKD. This CDR3 is built from 12 residues. The CDR3 sequence is CAISTGPGELFF. As DNA, the CDR3 is TGTGCCATCAGTACAGGGCCCGGGGAACTGTTTTTT.

This clone was seen more than once but under ten times. This rearrangement joins TRBV18 to TRBJ1-1; no clear D gene. The CDR3 covers 12 residues. Germline values: CDR1 KGHSH, CDR2 LQKENI. V was trimmed by 1 base and J by 7 bases, leaving 7 bases between them. The CDR3 here is CASSPRRGEAFF. The CDR3 DNA reads TGTGCCAGCTCACCACGGAGAGGTGAAGCTTTCTTT.

The chain links TRBV6-4 to TRBJ1-4; perhaps TRBD1 as D (5 bases). Trimming cost V 6 bases and J 7 bases, with 9 bases left between them. The CDR3 has 12 residues. The germline CDR1 and CDR2 sequences are MRHNA and SNTAGT. DNA of the CDR3: TGTGCCAGCAGGGGGCGCAGTGAAAAACTGTTTTTT. This gives the protein CASRGRSEKLFF.

This clone was observed a single time. The rearrangement links TRBV14 to TRBJ1-5; D not resolved. The V end was cut by 0 bases, the J end by 5 bases, with 5 bases between. Germline CDR1 SGHDN, CDR2 FVKESK. The CDR3 contains 13 residues. DNA of the CDR3: TGTGCCAGCAGCCAAGACTTGGATCAGCCCCAGCATTTT. Translation gives CASSQDLDQPQHF.

This chain's CDR3 is CSVEDQSPEQYF. CDR3 DNA sequence: TGCAGCGTTGAAGATCAGTCTCCTGAGCAGTACTTC. The rearrangement uses TRBV29-1 and TRBJ2-7; D not certain. This CDR3 has 12 residues. V dropped 0 bases and J dropped 7 bases, with 10 bases sitting between them. The germline V gene encodes CDR1 SQVTM and CDR2 ANQGSEA.

As for this clone: This may be a read error: a much more frequent sequence differs by one nucleotide. The chain employs TRBV5-1 and TRBJ2-1; TRBD2 agrees at 10 bases. J lost 0 bases, V lost 0 bases, and 3 bases had no gene match. The germline V gene encodes CDR1 SGHRS and CDR2 YFSETQ. The CDR3 sequence is 17 residues long. CDR3 bases: TGCGCCAGCAGCTTGGACGCTAGCGGGAGCTCCTACAATGAGCAGTTCTTC. It is translated as CASSLDASGSSYNEQFF. Using reference TRBV5-1 and TRBJ2-1 for the parts outside the CDR3, the full variable domain is KAGVTQTPRYLIKTRGQQVTLSCSPISGHRSVSWYQQTPGQGLQFLFEYFSETQRNKGNFPGRFSGRQFSNSRSEMNVSTLELGDSALYLCASSLDASGSSYNEQFFGPGTRLTVL.